This TCR beta chain was sequenced during a study of blood T cell repertoires in COVID-19. This CDR3 comprises 13 residues. Germline assignment: CDR1 SSHAT and CDR2 FNYEAQ (reference sequence). Libraries were prepared by immunoSEQ multiplex PCR; TCRdb keeps only in-frame clonotypes and omits some of them. Of some 280,000 clones listed, over 75% are singletons. With respect to this clone: One end of the junction does not line up with germline, which may come from a read error.

The sequencing input was peripheral blood. This sequence joins TRBV7-7 and TRBJ2-5; 7 bases align to TRBD1. The clonotype comes from a woman aged 60-75 years with acute or convalescent COVID-19. The CDR3 is CASSHDREETQYF. DNA for the CDR3: TGTGCTAGCAGCCATGACAGGGAAGAGACCCAGTACTTC.